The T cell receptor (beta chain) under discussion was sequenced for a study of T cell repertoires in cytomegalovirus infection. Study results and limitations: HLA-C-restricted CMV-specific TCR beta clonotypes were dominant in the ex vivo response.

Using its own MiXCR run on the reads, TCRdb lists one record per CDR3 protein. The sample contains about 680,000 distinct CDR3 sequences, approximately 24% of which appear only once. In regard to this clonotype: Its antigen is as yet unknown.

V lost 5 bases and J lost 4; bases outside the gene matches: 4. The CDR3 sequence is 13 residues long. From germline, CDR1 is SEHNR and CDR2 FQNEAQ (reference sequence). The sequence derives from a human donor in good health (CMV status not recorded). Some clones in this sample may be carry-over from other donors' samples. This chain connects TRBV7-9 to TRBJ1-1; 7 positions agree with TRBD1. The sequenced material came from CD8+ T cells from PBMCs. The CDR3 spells CASSPTGVTEAFF. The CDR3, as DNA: TGTGCCAGCAGCCCCACAGGGGTCACTGAAGCTTTCTTT.